This T cell receptor (beta chain) originates from a study of blood T cell repertoires in COVID-19. The wider study: Spain, Italy and the United States supplied samples that represented acute and convalescent COVID-19. In each case, the material was cDNA or gDNA derived from T cells, B-cell-depleted T cells, or PBMCs.

V lost 5 bases and J lost 9; bases outside the gene matches: 7. Germline CDR1 reads LNHNV; CDR2 reads YYDKDF (reference sequence). The CDR3 loop spans 13 amino acids. Authors' processing steps: Reference gene primer amplification in the assay estimated nucleated cell counts. Profiled with immunoSEQ multiplex PCR; TCRdb holds only in-frame clones, not every one. That table furnishes V, J and clone size, whereas the DNA furnished D and trimming. The sample has 200,000 to 250,000 clones; 85% to 90% are singletons. V usage is TRBV15 and J usage is TRBJ1-5, with 7 bases that match TRBD1. The sequencing input was peripheral blood. The TCR comes from an older man with acute or convalescent COVID-19. CDR3 protein: CATSDRVGWPQHF. In nucleotides, the CDR3 is TGTGCCACCAGCGACAGGGTGGGGTGGCCCCAGCATTTT.